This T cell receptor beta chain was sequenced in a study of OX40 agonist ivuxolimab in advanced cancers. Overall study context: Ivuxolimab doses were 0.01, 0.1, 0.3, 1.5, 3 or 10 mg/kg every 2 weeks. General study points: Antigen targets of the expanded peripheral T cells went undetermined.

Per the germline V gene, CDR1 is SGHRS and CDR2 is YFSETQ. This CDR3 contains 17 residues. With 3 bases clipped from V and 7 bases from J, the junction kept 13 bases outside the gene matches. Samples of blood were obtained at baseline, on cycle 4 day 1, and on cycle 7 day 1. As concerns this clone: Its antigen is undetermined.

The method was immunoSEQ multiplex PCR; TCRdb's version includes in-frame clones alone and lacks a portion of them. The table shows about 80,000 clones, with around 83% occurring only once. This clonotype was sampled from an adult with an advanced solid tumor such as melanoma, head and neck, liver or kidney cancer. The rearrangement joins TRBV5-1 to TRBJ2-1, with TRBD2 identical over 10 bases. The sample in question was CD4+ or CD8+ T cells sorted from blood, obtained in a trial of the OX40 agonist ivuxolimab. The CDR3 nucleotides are TGCGCCAGCAGCTGGGGTCTTCTAGCGGGAGCGGGTAATGAGCAGTTCTTC. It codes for CASSWGLLAGAGNEQFF.